These T cell receptor beta chains were read from a single sample in a study of T cell responses to AZD1222 COVID-19 vaccine. Here immunoSEQ multiplex PCR was the method, and the copy in TCRdb shows in-frame clones only, minus some. The top ten clones hold about 3% of a sample with 150,000 or so clones, 75% to 95% of them seen once. Sequencing used peripheral blood, obtained on day 0 of MenACWY control vaccination. These receptors were collected from an adult in good health. Both conserved end residues are part of each CDR3. D genes are given only for firm matches. Clone size is not always given. Where it is, it says once, few, many or a class for expanded clones.

DNA	CDR3	V	J	size	D
TGTGCCAGCAGAGACAGGGTTGGAAAACTGTTTTTT	CASRDRVGKLFF	TRBV12-3/TRBV12-4	TRBJ1-4	NA	TRBD1
TGCGCCAGCAGCCAAGTTCCAGGGGACTATGGCTACACCTTC	CASSQVPGDYGYTF	TRBV4-1	TRBJ1-2	NA	NA
TGTGCCAGCGGCCTCGGTCGGGAGCAGTACTTC	CASGLGREQYF	TRBV5-6	TRBJ2-7	NA	NA
TGTGCCAGCAGGGGTGACAGACTTAGCAATCAGCCCCAGCATTTT	CASRGDRLSNQPQHF	TRBV2	TRBJ1-5	NA	NA
TGTGCCAGTAGTATAGGCGGGGGGCCGATCTTC	CASSIGGGPIF	TRBV19	TRBJ1-2	once	NA
TGTGCCAGCAGCTTAGGGGAGGGCGCCTATGGCTACACCTTC	CASSLGEGAYGYTF	TRBV7-2	TRBJ1-2	NA	NA
TGTGCCTGGAGTGGGCAGGGCCACACTGAAGCTTTCTTT	CAWSGQGHTEAFF	TRBV30	TRBJ1-1	NA	NA
TGTGCCAGCAGCTTGAGAGGGGCTAATGAAAAACTGTTTTTT	CASSLRGANEKLFF	TRBV5-6	TRBJ1-4	NA	NA
TGTGCCAGCAGCGTAGTGGGACAGGGTAATGAAAAACTGTTTTTT	CASSVVGQGNEKLFF	TRBV9	TRBJ1-4	NA	TRBD1
TGTGCCAGCTCTCGGTGGTCGAACACTGAAGCTTTCTTT	CASSRWSNTEAFF	TRBV19	TRBJ1-1	NA	NA
TGTGCCATCAGTCGTAACAGTTTACTGAAGGGCGCCGGGGAGCTGTTTTTT	CAISRNSLLKGAGELFF	TRBV10-3	TRBJ2-2	NA	NA
TGTGCCAGCAGCCCTGCACTAAGGGATAAGTATGGCTACACCTTC	CASSPALRDKYGYTF	TRBV14	TRBJ1-2	NA	NA
TGTGCCAGCAGTTTTACTAGCGGGAGGGGCTCTTACAATGAGCAGTTCTTC	CASSFTSGRGSYNEQFF	TRBV28	TRBJ2-1	NA	TRBD2
TGTGCCTGGACCCAGGGAGGGTACACCATATATTTT	CAWTQGGYTIYF	TRBV30	TRBJ1-3	NA	NA
TGTGCCAGCAGTCCGATGACGGGACCTCGCGCCCGACCCACTAACTATGGCTACACCTTC	CASSPMTGPRARPTNYGYTF	TRBV27	TRBJ1-2	NA	NA
TGTGCCAGCAGCCAGAACAGGGGAAACACTGAAGCTTTCTTT	CASSQNRGNTEAFF	TRBV3-1/TRBV3-2	TRBJ1-1	NA	TRBD1
TGTGCCAGCAGTTTGGGCAGCGAAGCTTTCTTT	CASSLGSEAFF	TRBV12-3/TRBV12-4	TRBJ1-1	NA	NA
TGTGCCAGCAAAAACGGGGGGGCCGCCGGGGAGCTGTTTTTT	CASKNGGAAGELFF	TRBV6-5	TRBJ2-2	NA	TRBD2
TGTGCCAGCAGCTTGGATCCCTACCAGGGCACTGAAGCTTTCTTT	CASSLDPYQGTEAFF	TRBV5-6	TRBJ1-1	NA	NA
TGTGCCAGTAGGCTAGCGGGGAGCTCCTACAATGAGCAGTTCTTC	CASRLAGSSYNEQFF	TRBV19	TRBJ2-1	NA	TRBD2
TGTGCCAGCAGCGTCCAGGGAAATCAGCCCCAGCATTTT	CASSVQGNQPQHF	TRBV7-2	TRBJ1-5	NA	NA
TGTGCCAGCACCCAACGGACAGGGATAGGTGAGCAGTTCTTC	CASTQRTGIGEQFF	TRBV6-5	TRBJ2-1	NA	TRBD1
TGCGCCAGCAGTGCTATGAGTGGGGGCTATGGCTACACCTTC	CASSAMSGGYGYTF	TRBV10-2	TRBJ1-2	NA	NA
TGTGCCAGCAGCCCGTGGACGGAGCACGAGCCCCAGCATTTT	CASSPWTEHEPQHF	TRBV7-9	TRBJ1-5	once	NA
TGTGCCAGCAGTTTTTCGGCTAGCGGGAGAATTTCCAATGAGCAGTTCTTC	CASSFSASGRISNEQFF	TRBV28	TRBJ2-1	NA	TRBD2
TGTGCCAGCAGCGCCTCGGGGGGAACTTTTGCTGGCTACACCTTC	CASSASGGTFAGYTF	TRBV9	TRBJ1-2	NA	NA
TGCGCCAGCAGCCTAACAGGGGGCGCGATCCACGAGCAGTACTTC	CASSLTGGAIHEQYF	TRBV5-1	TRBJ2-7	once	TRBD1